This T cell receptor (beta chain) was retrieved from a study of shared clonotypes between healthy human individuals. A remark on this clone: No antigen is known for it.

Study observations and caveats: An expected dependence of interdonor clonotype sharing on sequencing depth was noted. Generation of non-shared clonotypes was less probable than generation of clonotypes shared by all four donors. It was only blood that was sampled, and tissue repertoires likely differ.

This CDR3 contains 15 residues. Trimming removed 1 base at V and 1 base at J, with 9 bases between. Germline V gene lookup returns CDR1 SGHRS and CDR2 YFSETQ. Sequenced by immunoSEQ multiplex PCR; TCRdb stores in-frame clones only, minus some. The sample holds approximately 740,000 clones, around two thirds seen once. Investigators divided CD4+ cells into CD45RA+ naive and CD45RA-negative memory subsets. This sequence was found in a woman aged 30 to 39 in good health. Sequencing used memory CD4+ T cells sorted from blood. Subset given: CD45RA-negative fraction. The chain joins TRBV5-1 to TRBJ2-1; D is uncertain. The CDR3 sequence: CASSLSRPSYNEQFF. CDR3 DNA sequence: TGCGCCAGCAGCTTGTCCCGGCCTTCCTACAATGAGCAGTTCTTC.